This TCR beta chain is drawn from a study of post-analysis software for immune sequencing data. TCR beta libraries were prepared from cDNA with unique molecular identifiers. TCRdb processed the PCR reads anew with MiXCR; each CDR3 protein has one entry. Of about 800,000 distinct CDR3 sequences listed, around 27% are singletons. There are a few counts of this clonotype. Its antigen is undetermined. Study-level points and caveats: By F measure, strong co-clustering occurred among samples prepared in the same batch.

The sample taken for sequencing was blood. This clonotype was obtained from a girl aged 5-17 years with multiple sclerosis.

Written as DNA, the CDR3 is TGTGCCAGCAGCCAAGATAGGACGGGCTACGAGCAGTACTTC. Protein sequence: CASSQDRTGYEQYF. This chain uses TRBV4-2 with TRBJ2-7, with D uncertain. The V gene's germline CDR1 is LGHNA and CDR2 YNFKEQ. The CDR3 is made up of 14 amino acids. Trimming left V 0 bases short and J 3 bases short, with 9 bases between.